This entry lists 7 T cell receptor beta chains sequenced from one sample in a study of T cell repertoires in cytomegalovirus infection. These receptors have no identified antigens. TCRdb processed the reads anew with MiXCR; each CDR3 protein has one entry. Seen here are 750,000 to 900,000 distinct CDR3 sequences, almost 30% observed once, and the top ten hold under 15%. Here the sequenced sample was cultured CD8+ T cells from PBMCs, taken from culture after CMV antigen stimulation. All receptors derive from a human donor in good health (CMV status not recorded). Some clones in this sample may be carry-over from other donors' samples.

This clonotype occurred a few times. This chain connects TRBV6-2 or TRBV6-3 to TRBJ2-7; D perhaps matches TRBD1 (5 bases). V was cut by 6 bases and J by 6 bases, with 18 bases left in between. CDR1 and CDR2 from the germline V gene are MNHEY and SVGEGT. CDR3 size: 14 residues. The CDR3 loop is CASRQLYTGGEQYV. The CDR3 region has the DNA TGTGCCAGCAGGCAACTCTACACAGGTGGCGAGCAGTACGTC.

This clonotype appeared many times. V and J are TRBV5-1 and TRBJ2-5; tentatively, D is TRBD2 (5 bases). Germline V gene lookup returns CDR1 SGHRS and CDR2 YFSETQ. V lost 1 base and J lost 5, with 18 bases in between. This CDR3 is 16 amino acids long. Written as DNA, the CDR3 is TGCGCCAGCAGCTTGCCCGAGGGCACAAATGGGGAGACCCAGTACTTC. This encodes CASSLPEGTNGETQYF.

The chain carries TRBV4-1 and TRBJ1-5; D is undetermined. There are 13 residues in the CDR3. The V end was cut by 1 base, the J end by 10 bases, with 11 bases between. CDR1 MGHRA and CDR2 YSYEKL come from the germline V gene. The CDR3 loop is CASSQGASSPQHF. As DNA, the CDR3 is TGCGCCAGCAGCCAAGGGGCCAGTTCTCCCCAGCATTTT.

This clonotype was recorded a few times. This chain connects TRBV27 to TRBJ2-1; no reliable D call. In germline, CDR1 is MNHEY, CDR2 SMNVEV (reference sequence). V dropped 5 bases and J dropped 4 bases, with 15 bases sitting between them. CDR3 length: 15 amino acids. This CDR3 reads CASSPPDDLYNEQFF. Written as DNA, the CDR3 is TGTGCCAGCAGTCCCCCCGATGACCTATACAATGAGCAGTTCTTC.

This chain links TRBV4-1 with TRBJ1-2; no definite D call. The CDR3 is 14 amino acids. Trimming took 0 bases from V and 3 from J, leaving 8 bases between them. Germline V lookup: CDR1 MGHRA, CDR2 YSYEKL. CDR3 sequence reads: CASSQDVGYYGYTF. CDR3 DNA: TGCGCCAGCAGCCAAGATGTAGGGTACTATGGCTACACCTTC.

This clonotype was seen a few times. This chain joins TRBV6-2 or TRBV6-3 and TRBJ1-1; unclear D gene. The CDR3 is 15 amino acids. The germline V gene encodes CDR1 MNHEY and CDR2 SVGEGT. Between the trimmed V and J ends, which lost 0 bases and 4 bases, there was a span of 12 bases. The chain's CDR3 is CASSYSEEAGTEAFF. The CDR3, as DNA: TGTGCCAGCAGTTACTCGGAGGAGGCGGGCACTGAAGCTTTCTTT.

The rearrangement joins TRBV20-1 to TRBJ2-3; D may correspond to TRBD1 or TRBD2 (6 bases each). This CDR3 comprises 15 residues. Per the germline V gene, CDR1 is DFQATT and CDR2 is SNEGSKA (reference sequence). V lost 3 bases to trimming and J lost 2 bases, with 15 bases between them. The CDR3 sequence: CSASPRGTFTDTQYF. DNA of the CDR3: TGCAGTGCTAGCCCCCGGGGGACATTCACAGATACGCAGTATTTT.